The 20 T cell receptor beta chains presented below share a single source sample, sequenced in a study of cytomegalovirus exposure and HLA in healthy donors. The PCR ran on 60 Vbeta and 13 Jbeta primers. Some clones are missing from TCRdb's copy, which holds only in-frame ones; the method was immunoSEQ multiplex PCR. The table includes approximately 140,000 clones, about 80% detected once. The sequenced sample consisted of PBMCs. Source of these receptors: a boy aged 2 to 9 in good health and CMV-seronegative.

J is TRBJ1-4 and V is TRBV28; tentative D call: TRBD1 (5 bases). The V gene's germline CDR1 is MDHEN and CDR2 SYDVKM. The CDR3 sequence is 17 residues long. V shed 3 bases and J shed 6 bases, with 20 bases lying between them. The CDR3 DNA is TGTGCCAGCAGTTTTTCCCCTGACAGCCCTGGCGATGAAAAACTGTTTTTT. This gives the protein CASSFSPDSPGDEKLFF. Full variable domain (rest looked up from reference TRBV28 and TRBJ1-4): DVKVTQSSRYLVKRTGEKVFLECVQDMDHENMFWYRQDPGLGLRLIYFSYDVKMKEKGDIPEGYSVSREKKERFSLILESASTNQTSMYLCASSFSPDSPGDEKLFFGSGTQLSVL.

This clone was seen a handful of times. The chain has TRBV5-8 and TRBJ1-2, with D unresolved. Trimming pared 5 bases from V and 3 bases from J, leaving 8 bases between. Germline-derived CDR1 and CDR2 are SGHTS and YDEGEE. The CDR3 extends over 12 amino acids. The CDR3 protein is CASSLLDYGYTF. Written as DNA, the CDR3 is TGTGCCAGCAGTCTCCTCGACTATGGCTACACCTTC.

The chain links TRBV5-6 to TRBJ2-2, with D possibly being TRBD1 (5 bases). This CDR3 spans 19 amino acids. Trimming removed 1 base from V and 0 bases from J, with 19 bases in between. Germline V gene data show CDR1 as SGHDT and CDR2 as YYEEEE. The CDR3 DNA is TGTGCCAGCAGCTTGAAATTTTATGACAGCTATTCGAACACCGGGGAGCTGTTTTTT. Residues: CASSLKFYDSYSNTGELFF. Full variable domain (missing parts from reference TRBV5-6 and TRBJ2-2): DAGVTQSPTHLIKTRGQQVTLRCSPKSGHDTVSWYQQALGQGPQFIFQYYEEEERQRGNFPDRFSGHQFPNYSSELNVNALLLGDSALYLCASSLKFYDSYSNTGELFFGEGSRLTVL.

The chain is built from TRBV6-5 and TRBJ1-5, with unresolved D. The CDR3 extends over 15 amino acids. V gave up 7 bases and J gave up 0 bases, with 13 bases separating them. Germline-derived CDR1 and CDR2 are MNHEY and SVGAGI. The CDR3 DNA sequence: TGTGCCAGCAACCCTTCAGCGTATAGCAATCAGCCCCAGCATTTT. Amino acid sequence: CASNPSAYSNQPQHF.

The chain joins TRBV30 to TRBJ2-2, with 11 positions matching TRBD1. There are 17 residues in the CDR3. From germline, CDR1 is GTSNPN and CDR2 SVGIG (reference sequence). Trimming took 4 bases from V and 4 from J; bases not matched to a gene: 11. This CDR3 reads CAWKSDRGRSGTGELFF. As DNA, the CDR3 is TGTGCCTGGAAGTCGGACAGGGGGCGATCGGGCACCGGGGAGCTGTTTTTT.

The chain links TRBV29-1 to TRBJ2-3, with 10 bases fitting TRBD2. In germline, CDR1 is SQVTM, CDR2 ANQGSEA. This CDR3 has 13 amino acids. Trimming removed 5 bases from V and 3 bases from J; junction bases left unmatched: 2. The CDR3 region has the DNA TGCAGCGTTTTTAGCGGGGGGACAGATACGCAGTATTTT. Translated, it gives CSVFSGGTDTQYF.

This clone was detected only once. The CDR3 loop is CASSLTVSSGNTIYF. CDR3 sequence (DNA): TGTGCCAGTAGCCTGACTGTTTCCTCTGGAAACACCATATATTTT. The chain employs TRBV19 and TRBJ1-3; D is undetermined. The V end lost 6 bases, the J end lost 0 bases, and 12 bases lay between the germline ends. Per the germline V gene, CDR1 is LNHDA and CDR2 is SQIVND (reference sequence). The length of the CDR3 is 15 residues. The full variable domain, completed using reference TRBV19 and TRBJ1-3, is DGGITQSPKYLFRKEGQNVTLSCEQNLNHDAMYWYRQDPGQGLRLIYYSQIVNDFQKGDIAEGYSVSREKKESFPLTVTSAQKNPTAFYLCASSLTVSSGNTIYFGEGSWLTVV.

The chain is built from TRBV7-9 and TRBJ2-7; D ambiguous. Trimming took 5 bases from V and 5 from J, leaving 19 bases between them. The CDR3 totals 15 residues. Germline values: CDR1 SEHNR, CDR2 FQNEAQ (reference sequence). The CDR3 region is CASSPVTDEVNEQYF. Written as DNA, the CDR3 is TGTGCCAGCAGCCCCGTGACGGATGAGGTGAACGAGCAGTACTTC. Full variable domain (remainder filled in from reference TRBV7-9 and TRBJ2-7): DTGVSQNPRHKITKRGQNVTFRCDPISEHNRLYWYRQTLGQGPEFLTYFQNEAQLEKSRLLSDRFSAERPKGSFSTLEIQRTEQGDSAMYLCASSPVTDEVNEQYFGPGTRLTVT.

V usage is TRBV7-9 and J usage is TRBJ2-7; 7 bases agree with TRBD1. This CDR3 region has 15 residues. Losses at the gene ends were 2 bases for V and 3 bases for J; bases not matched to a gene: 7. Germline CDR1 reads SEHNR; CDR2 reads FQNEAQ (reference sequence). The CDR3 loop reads CASSLQGVGNYEQYF. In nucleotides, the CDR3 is TGTGCCAGCAGCTTACAGGGGGTAGGGAACTACGAGCAGTACTTC.

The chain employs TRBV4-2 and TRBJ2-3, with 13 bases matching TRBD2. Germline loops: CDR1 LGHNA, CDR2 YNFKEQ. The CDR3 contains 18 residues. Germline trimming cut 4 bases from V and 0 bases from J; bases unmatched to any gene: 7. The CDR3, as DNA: TGTGCCAGCAGCCCCAGGACTAGCGGGGGTTCTAGCACAGATACGCAGTATTTT. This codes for CASSPRTSGGSSTDTQYF.

CDR3 amino acids: CASSLRSSGTTTGELFF. DNA for the CDR3: TGTGCCAGCAGCCTAAGAAGCTCCGGGACAACCACCGGGGAGCTGTTTTTT. This chain joins TRBV13 and TRBJ2-2; weak D call: TRBD1 (6 bases). This CDR3 spans 17 amino acids. The germline gives CDR1 PRHDT, CDR2 FYEKMQ (reference sequence). V lost 5 bases and J 4 bases, leaving 20 bases between the germline ends.

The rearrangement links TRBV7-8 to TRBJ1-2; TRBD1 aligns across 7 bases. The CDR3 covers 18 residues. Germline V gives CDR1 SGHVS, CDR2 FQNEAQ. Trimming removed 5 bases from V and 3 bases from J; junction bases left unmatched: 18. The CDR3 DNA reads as TGTGCCAGCAGCCCAACGTCCGTAGGCAGGGGGTTAGACTATGGCTACACCTTC. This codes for CASSPTSVGRGLDYGYTF.

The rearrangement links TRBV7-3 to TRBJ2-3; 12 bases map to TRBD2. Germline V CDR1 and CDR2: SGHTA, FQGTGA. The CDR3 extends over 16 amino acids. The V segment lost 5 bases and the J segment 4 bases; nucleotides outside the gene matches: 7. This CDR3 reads CASSKGLAGLPDTQYF. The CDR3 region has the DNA TGTGCCAGCAGCAAAGGACTAGCGGGGCTCCCAGATACGCAGTATTTT.

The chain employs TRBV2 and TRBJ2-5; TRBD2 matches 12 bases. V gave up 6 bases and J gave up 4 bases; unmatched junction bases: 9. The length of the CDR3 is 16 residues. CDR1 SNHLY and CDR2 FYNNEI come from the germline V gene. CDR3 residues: CASSARLAGVGETQYF. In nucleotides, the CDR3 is TGTGCCAGCAGCGCCAGACTAGCGGGGGTGGGAGAGACCCAGTACTTC.

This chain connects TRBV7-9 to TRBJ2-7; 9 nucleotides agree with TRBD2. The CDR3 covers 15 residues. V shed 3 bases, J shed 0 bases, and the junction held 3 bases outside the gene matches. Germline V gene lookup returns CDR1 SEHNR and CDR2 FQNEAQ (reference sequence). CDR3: CASSFLAGSSYEQYF. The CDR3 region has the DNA TGTGCCAGCAGCTTTCTAGCGGGGTCCTCCTACGAGCAGTACTTC.

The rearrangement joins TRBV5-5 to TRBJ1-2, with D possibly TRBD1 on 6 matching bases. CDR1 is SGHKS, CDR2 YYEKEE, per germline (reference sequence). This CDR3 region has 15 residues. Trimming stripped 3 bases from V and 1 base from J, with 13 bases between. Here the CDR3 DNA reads TGTGCCAGCAGCTGGACAGATCCCCGTAACTATGGCTACACCTTC. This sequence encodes CASSWTDPRNYGYTF.

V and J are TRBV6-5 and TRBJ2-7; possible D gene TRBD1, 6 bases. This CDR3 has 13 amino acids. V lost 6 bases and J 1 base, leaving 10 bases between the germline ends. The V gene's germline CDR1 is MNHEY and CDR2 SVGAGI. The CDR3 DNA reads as TGTGCCAGCAGACAACAGGGATCCTACGAGCAGTACTTC. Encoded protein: CASRQQGSYEQYF.

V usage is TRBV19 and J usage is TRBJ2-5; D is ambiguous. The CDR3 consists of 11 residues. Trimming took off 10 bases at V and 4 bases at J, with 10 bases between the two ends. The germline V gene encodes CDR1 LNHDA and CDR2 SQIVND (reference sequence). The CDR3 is CATLLGETQYF. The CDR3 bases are TGTGCCACCCTACTCGGAGAGACCCAGTACTTC.

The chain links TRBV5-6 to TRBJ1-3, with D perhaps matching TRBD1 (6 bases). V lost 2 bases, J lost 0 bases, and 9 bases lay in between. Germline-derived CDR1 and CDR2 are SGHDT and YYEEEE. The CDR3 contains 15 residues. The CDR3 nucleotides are TGTGCCAGCAGCTTCGGACAGTACTCTGGAAACACCATATATTTT. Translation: CASSFGQYSGNTIYF.

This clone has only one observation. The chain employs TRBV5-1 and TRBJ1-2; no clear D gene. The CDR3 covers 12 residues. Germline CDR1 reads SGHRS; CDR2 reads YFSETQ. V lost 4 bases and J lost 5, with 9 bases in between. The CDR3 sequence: CASSPLGYGYTF. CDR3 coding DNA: TGCGCCAGCAGCCCCCTCGGGTATGGCTACACCTTC.